The 10 T cell receptor beta chains below all came from one sample that was sequenced in a study of cytomegalovirus exposure and HLA in healthy donors. Vbeta (60) and Jbeta (13) primers were used in the PCR. Clones were read by immunoSEQ multiplex PCR, and TCRdb kept only the in-frame ones, dropping some. The table shows about 180,000 clones, with 80% occurring only once. What was sequenced was PBMCs. The receptors were sampled from a woman in her 30s in good health and CMV-seronegative.

This clone showed up just once. This sequence joins TRBV15 and TRBJ1-1; 8 bases agree with TRBD1. Germline trimming cut 6 bases from V and 4 bases from J; bases unmatched to any gene: 7. This CDR3 spans 14 amino acids. Germline CDR1 reads LNHNV; CDR2 reads YYDKDF (reference sequence). The CDR3 reads CATRGRTGSTEAFF. CDR3 nucleotides: TGTGCCACCAGGGGAAGGACAGGGAGCACTGAAGCTTTCTTT.

The rearrangement links TRBV18 to TRBJ2-2; D is perhaps TRBD1 (5 bases). Germline V gene lookup returns CDR1 KGHSH and CDR2 LQKENI. V gave up 5 bases and J gave up 8 bases, with 9 bases separating them. The CDR3 length is 12 residues. In DNA form, the CDR3 reads TGTGCCAGCTCAGTCCGACAGGGGGAGCTGTTTTTT. It translates to CASSVRQGELFF.

This clone was recorded only once. The chain recombines TRBV29-1 with TRBJ2-5, with a possible D match to TRBD1 (6 bases). The CDR3 extends over 11 amino acids. Germline V gene sequence: CDR1 SQVTM, CDR2 ANQGSEA. V lost 6 bases and J lost 5, with 10 bases in between. The CDR3 bases are TGCAGCGTAACCCAGGGGGAGACCCAGTACTTC. Its protein product is CSVTQGETQYF.

This chain links TRBV6-5 with TRBJ1-6, with D unclear. CDR1 MNHEY and CDR2 SVGAGI come from the germline V gene. The CDR3 loop spans 13 amino acids. The ends were cut back, 0 bases at V and 9 bases at J, with 6 bases in the middle. The CDR3 reads CASSYSSGSPLHF. The CDR3 DNA sequence: TGTGCCAGCAGTTACTCGAGTGGTTCACCCCTCCACTTT.

The genes are TRBV4-1 and TRBJ2-2, with 8 bases lining up with TRBD2. Trimming removed 1 base from V and 3 bases from J; junction bases left unmatched: 7. Germline lookup yields CDR1 MGHRA and CDR2 YSYEKL. This CDR3 comprises 17 residues. The CDR3 DNA is TGCGCCAGCAGCCAAGGTCGGGGGGGACTTTACACCGGGGAGCTGTTTTTT. Encoded protein: CASSQGRGGLYTGELFF.

The chain has TRBV25-1 and TRBJ2-1; TRBD2 is a possible D gene (6 bases). Trimming took 4 bases from V and 7 from J, leaving 11 bases between them. Looked up from germline, CDR1 is MGHDK and CDR2 is SYGVNS. The CDR3 has 13 residues. CDR3 sequence (DNA): TGTGCCAGCAGTGGTACGGGGGTGAATGAGCAGTTCTTC. As protein: CASSGTGVNEQFF.

The V and J genes are TRBV29-1 and TRBJ1-2; TRBD1 might be the D (6 bases). Per germline, CDR1 SQVTM and CDR2 ANQGSEA. Trimming took off 4 bases at V and 0 bases at J, with 12 bases between the two ends. The CDR3 runs 14 residues. The CDR3 bases are TGCAGCGTTGGGGGGACAATTCCTAACTATGGCTACACCTTC. Translating it yields CSVGGTIPNYGYTF.

The CDR3 sequence is CAWSPQGLETQYF. CDR3 nucleotides: TGTGCCTGGAGTCCCCAGGGGTTAGAGACCCAGTACTTC. V usage is TRBV30 and J usage is TRBJ2-5, with D perhaps matching TRBD1 (6 bases). CDR1 and CDR2 from the germline V gene are GTSNPN and SVGIG (reference sequence). Trimming stripped 2 bases from V and 4 bases from J, with 11 bases between. The CDR3 has 13 amino acids.

The V and J genes are TRBV19 and TRBJ1-5; 7 bases align to TRBD1. The CDR3 sequence is 15 residues long. Per germline, CDR1 LNHDA and CDR2 SQIVND (reference sequence). J lost 4 bases, V lost 3 bases, and 6 bases had no gene match. In DNA, the CDR3 is TGTGCCAGTAGTATCACAGGGACAGCTAATCAGCCCCAGCATTTT. This codes for CASSITGTANQPQHF.

V and J are TRBV19 and TRBJ1-1; D gene unclear. V lost 4 bases to trimming and J lost 0 bases, with 6 bases between them. The CDR3 sequence is 13 residues long. The germline CDR1 and CDR2 sequences are LNHDA and SQIVND (reference sequence). CDR3 coding DNA: TGTGCCAGTAGTAGTTTAGTGAACACTGAAGCTTTCTTT. It encodes CASSSLVNTEAFF.